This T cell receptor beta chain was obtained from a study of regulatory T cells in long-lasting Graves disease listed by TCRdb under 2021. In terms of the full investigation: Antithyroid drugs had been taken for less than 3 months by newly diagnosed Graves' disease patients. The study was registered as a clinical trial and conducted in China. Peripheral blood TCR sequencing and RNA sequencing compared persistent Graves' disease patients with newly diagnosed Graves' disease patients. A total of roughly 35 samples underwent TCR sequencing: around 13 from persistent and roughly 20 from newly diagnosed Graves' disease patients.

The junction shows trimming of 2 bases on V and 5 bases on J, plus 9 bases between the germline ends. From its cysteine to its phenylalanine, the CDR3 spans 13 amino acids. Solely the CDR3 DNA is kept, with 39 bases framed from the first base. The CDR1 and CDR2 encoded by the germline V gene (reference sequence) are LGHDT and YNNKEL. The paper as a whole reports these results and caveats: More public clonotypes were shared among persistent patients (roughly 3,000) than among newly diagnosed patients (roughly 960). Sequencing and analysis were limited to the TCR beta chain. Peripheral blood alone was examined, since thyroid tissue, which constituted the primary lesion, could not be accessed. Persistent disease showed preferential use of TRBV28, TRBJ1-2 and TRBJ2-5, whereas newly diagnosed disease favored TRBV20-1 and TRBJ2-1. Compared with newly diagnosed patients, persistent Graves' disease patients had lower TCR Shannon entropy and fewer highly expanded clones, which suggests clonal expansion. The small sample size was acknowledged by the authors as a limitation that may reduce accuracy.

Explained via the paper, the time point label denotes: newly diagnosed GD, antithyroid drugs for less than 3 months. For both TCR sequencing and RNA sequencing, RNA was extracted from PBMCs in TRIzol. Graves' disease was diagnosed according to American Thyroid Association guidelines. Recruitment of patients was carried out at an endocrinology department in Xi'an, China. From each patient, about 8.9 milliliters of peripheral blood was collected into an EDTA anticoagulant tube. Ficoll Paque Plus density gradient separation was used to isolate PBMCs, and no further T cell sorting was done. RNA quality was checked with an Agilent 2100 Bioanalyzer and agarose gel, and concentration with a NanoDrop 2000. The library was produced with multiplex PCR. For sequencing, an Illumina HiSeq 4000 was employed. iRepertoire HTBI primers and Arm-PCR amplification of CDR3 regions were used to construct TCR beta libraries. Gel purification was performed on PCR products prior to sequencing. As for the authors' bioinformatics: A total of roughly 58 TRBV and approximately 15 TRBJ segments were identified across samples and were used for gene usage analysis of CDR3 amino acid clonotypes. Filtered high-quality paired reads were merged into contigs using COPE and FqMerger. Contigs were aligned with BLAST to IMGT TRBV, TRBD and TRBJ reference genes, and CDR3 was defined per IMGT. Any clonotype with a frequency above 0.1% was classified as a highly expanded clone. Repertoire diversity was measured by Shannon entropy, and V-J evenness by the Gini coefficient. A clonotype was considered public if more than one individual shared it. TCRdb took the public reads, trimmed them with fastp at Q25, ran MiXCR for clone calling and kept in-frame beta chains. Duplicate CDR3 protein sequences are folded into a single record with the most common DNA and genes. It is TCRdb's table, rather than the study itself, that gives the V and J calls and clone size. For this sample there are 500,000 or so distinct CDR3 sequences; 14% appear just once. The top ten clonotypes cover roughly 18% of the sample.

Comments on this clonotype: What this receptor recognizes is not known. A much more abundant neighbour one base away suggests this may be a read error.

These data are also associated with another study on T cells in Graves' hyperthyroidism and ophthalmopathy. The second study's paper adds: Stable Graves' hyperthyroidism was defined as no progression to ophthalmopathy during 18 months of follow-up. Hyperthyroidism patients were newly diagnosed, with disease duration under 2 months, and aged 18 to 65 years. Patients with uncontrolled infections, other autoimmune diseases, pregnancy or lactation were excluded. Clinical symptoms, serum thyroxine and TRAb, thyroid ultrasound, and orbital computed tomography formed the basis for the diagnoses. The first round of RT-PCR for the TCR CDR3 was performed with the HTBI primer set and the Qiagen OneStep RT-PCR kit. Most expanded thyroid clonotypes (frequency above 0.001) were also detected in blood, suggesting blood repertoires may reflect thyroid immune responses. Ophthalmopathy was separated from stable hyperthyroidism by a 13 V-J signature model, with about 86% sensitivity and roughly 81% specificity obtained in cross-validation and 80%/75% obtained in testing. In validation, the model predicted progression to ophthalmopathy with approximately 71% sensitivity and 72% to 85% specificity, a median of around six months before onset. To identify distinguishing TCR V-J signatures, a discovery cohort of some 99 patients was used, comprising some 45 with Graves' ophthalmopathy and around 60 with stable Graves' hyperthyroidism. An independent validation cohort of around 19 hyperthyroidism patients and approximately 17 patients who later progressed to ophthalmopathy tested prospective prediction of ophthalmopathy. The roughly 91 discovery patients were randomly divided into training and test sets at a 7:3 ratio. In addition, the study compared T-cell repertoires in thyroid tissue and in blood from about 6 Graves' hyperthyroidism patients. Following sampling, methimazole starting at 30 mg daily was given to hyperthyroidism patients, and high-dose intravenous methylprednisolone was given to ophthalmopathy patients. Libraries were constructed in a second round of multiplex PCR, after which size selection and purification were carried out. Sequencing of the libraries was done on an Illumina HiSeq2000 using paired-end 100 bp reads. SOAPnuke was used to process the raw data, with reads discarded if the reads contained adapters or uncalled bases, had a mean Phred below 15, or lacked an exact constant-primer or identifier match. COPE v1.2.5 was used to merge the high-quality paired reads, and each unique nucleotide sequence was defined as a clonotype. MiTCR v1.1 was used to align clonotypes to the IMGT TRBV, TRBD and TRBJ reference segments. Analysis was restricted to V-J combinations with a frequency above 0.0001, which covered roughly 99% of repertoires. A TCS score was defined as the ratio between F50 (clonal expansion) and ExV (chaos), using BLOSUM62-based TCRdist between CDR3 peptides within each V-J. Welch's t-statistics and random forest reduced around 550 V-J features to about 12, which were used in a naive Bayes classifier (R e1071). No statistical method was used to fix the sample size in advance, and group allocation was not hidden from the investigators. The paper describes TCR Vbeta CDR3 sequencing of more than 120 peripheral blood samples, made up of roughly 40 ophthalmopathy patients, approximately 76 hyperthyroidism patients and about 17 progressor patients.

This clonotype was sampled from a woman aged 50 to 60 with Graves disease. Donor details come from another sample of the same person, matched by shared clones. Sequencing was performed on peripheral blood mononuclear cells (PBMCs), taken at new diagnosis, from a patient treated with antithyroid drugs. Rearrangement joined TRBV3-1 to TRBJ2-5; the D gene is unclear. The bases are TGTGCCAGCAGCCAAAGAATCGTGGAGACCCAGTACTTC. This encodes CASSQRIVETQYF.